This record concerns one T cell receptor beta chain sequence. Its specificity is unknown. Germline loops: CDR1 KGHSH, CDR2 LQKENI. V was pared by 3 bases and J by 4 bases, with 15 bases between. The CDR3 runs 15 residues. The data originate from a study of naive and memory T cell subsets. Study-wide results and limits: A few larger clonotypes appeared in naive repertoires, especially CD8, possibly memory cells re-expressing CD45RA.

Both TRBC1 and TRBC2 were covered by a beta constant-region primer of two equimolar oligonucleotides. Nested alpha and beta constant-region primers with the SP2 primer drove four PCR rounds on ligated cDNA. TCRdb fed the UMI-ligation and nested PCR reads into MiXCR, producing one record per CDR3 protein. The sample includes about 90,000 distinct CDR3 sequences, about 11% of them seen just once. Sequencing was done on a sample of naive CD4+ T cells from blood. This sequence joins TRBV18 and TRBJ1-1, with D perhaps matching TRBD1 (5 bases). This sequence was found in a human donor in good health. The CDR3 spells CASSPGGYSVTEAFF. Here the CDR3 DNA reads TGTGCCAGCTCACCGGGGGGGTATAGCGTCACTGAAGCTTTCTTT.